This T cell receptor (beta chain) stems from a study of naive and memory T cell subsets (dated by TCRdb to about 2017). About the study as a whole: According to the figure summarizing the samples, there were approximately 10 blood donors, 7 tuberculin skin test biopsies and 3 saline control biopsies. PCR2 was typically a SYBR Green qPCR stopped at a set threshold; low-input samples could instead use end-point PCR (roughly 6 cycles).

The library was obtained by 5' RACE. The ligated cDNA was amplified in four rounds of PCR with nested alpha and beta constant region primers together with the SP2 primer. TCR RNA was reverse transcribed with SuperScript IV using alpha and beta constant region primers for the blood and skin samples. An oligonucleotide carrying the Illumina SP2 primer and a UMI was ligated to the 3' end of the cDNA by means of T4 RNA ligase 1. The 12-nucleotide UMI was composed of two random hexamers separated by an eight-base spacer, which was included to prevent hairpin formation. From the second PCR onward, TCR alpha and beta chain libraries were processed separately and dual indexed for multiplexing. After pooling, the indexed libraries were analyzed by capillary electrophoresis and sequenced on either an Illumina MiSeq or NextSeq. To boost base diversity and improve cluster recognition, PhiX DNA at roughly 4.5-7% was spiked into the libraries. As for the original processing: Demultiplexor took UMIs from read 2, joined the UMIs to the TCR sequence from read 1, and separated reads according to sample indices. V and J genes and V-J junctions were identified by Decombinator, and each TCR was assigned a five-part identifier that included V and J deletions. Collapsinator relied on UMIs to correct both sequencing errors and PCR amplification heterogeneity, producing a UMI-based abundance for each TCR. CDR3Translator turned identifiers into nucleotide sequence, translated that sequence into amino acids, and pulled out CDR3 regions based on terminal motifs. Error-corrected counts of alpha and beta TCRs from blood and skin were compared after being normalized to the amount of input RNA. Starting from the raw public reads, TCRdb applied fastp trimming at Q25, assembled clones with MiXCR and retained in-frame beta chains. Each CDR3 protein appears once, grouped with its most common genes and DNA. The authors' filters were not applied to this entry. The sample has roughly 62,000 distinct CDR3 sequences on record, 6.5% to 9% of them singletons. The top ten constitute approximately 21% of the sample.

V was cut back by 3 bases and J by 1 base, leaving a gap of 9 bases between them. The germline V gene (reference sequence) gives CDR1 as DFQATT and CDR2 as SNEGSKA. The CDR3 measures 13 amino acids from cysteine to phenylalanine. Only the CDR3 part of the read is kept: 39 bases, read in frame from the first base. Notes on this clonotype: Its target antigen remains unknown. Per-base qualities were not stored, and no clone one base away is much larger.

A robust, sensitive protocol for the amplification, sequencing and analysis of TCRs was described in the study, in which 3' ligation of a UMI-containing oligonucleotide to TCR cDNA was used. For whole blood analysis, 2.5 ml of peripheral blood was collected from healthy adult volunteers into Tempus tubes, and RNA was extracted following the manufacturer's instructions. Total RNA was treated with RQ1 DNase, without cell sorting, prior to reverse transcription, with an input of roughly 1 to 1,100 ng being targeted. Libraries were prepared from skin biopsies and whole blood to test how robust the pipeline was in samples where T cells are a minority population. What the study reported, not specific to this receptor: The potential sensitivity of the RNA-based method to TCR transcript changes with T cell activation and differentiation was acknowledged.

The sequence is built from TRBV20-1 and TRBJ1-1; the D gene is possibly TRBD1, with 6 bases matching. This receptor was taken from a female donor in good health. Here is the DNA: TGCAGTGCTAGGAGACAGGAGAACACTGAAGCTTTCTTT. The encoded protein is CSARRQENTEAFF.